These 26 T cell receptor beta chains came from one sample sequenced in a study of T cell changes during pregnancy in multiple sclerosis. Using immunoSEQ multiplex PCR, the repertoire was profiled, and TCRdb retains in-frame clones only, with some absent. The sample has more than 55,000 clones; approximately 91% are singletons. The sample in question was peripheral blood, obtained in the second trimester of pregnancy. Every receptor here comes from a female donor with multiple sclerosis, enrolled in a pregnancy study.

The rearrangement joins TRBV11-2 to TRBJ2-7; 16 bases map to TRBD2. V dropped 3 bases and J dropped 6; count of bases not matched to a gene: 2. This CDR3 is built from 15 residues. CDR1 and CDR2 (germline): SGHAT, FQNNGV. CDR3 in DNA: TGTGCCAGCAGCTTGGGACTAGCGGGGGGGGTCGAGCAGTACTTC. This sequence encodes CASSLGLAGGVEQYF. Filled out from reference TRBV11-2 and TRBJ2-7, the complete variable domain reads EAGVAQSPRYKIIEKRQSVAFWCNPISGHATLYWYQQILGQGPKLLIQFQNNGVVDDSQLPKDRFSAERLKGVDSTLKIQPAKLEDSAVYLCASSLGLAGGVEQYFGPGTRLTVT.

The chain couples TRBV2 to TRBJ1-2; 7 bases line up with TRBD1. The V gene end was trimmed by 10 bases and the J gene end by 5 bases; junction bases not matched to a gene: 10. The CDR3 covers 13 residues. From germline, CDR1 is SNHLY and CDR2 FYNNEI. Written as DNA, the CDR3 is TGTGCCACCGGGACAGAAGGGGTTTATGGCTACACCTTC. Encoded protein: CATGTEGVYGYTF.

The rearrangement joins TRBV30 to TRBJ2-1; 7 nucleotides match TRBD2. The CDR3 spans 15 residues. Germline CDR1 and CDR2: GTSNPN and SVGIG (reference sequence). V shed 0 bases, J shed 4 bases, and the junction held 6 bases outside the gene matches. In DNA, the CDR3 is TGTGCCTGGAGTGTAGGTAGCGGGTTGTACAATGAGCAGTTCTTC. This codes for CAWSVGSGLYNEQFF.

This clone was seen only once. The chain joins TRBV18 to TRBJ2-7; 9 bases agree with TRBD1. Germline assignment: CDR1 KGHSH and CDR2 LQKENI. The V and J ends lost 1 base and 6 bases, in that order; junction bases with no gene match: 7. CDR3 length equals 15 residues. This CDR3 is CASSPLGTGPAEQYF. The CDR3 nucleotides are TGTGCCAGCTCACCACTCGGGACAGGGCCCGCCGAGCAGTACTTC.

The genes are TRBV6-1 and TRBJ2-7; possibly TRBD1 for D (6 bases). CDR1 is MNHNS and CDR2 is SASEGT in the germline V gene. The V gene lost 6 bases and the J gene lost 1 base, with 16 bases spanning the gap. There are 15 residues in the CDR3. The DNA for the CDR3 is TGTGCCAGCAGGGTACCGGGACAACTGTCCTACGAGCAGTACTTC. Amino acids: CASRVPGQLSYEQYF.

The chain couples TRBV27 to TRBJ1-2; 11 bases are a match to TRBD1. CDR3 size: 14 residues. V was clipped by 0 bases and J by 8 bases; unmatched bases: 2. Per the germline V gene, CDR1 is MNHEY and CDR2 is SMNVEV (reference sequence). The CDR3 sequence: CASSLSGTGGGYTF. DNA of the CDR3: TGTGCCAGCAGTTTATCGGGGACAGGGGGGGGCTACACCTTC.

The genes are TRBV7-2 and TRBJ1-4; no clear D gene. With 2 bases removed from V and 6 bases from J, the gap between germline ends came to 7 bases. This CDR3 is built from 13 residues. From germline, CDR1 is SGHTA and CDR2 FQGNSA. CDR3 amino acids: CASSLTSDEKLFF. CDR3 bases: TGTGCCAGCAGCTTAACTTCCGATGAAAAACTGTTTTTT.

The chain recombines TRBV5-1 with TRBJ1-2; D remains unclear. Trimming took 0 bases from V and 3 from J, leaving 6 bases between them. CDR3 length equals 13 residues. Germline CDR1 reads SGHRS; CDR2 reads YFSETQ. CDR3 loop: CASSLGGDYGYTF. The DNA for the CDR3 is TGCGCCAGCAGCTTGGGCGGGGACTATGGCTACACCTTC.

This sequence joins TRBV5-1 and TRBJ2-5; 9 bases map to TRBD1. The ends lost 7 bases at V and 4 bases at J; junction bases unmatched: 11. The CDR3 has 15 residues. Germline V gene sequence: CDR1 SGHRS, CDR2 YFSETQ. CDR3 in DNA: TGCGCCAGCGGGTTTACAGGGGGCTCGGGAGAGACCCAGTACTTC. It translates to CASGFTGGSGETQYF.

This chain joins TRBV19 and TRBJ1-2; perhaps TRBD1 as D (5 bases). CDR1 and CDR2 (germline): LNHDA, SQIVND (reference sequence). V lost 10 bases, J lost 2 bases, and 17 bases lay in between. The CDR3 has 14 amino acids. Here the CDR3 reads CATTPGTGNYGYTF. The DNA for the CDR3 is TGTGCCACCACCCCCGGGACTGGGAACTATGGCTACACCTTC.

In DNA, the CDR3 is TGTGCCAGCAGTTCAACAAGGGGGAACTACGAGCAGTACTTC. It translates to CASSSTRGNYEQYF. J is TRBJ2-7 and V is TRBV7-8; D is possibly TRBD1 (6 bases). V lost 6 bases and J 3 bases, leaving 15 bases between the germline ends. Germline V gene lookup returns CDR1 SGHVS and CDR2 FQNEAQ. The length of the CDR3 is 14 residues.

V gene TRBV28 combines with J gene TRBJ1-5, with 7 positions matching TRBD1. The CDR3 loop spans 15 amino acids. Losses at the gene ends were 2 bases for V and 12 bases for J; bases not matched to a gene: 13. Germline assignment: CDR1 MDHEN and CDR2 SYDVKM. In DNA form, the CDR3 reads TGTGCCAGCAGTTTACCTGACAGGGTTTTCCAGTTCCAGCATTTT. It translates to CASSLPDRVFQFQHF. Together with reference TRBV28 and TRBJ1-5, the CDR3 gives the full variable domain: DVKVTQSSRYLVKRTGEKVFLECVQDMDHENMFWYRQDPGLGLRLIYFSYDVKMKEKGDIPEGYSVSREKKERFSLILESASTNQTSMYLCASSLPDRVFQFQHFGDGTRLSIL.

This clone was observed a single time. The chain joins TRBV11-2 to TRBJ2-4, with D perhaps TRBD1 (6 bases). The CDR3 runs 13 residues. The V gene's germline CDR1 is SGHAT and CDR2 FQNNGV. V was pared by 5 bases and J by 5 bases, with 10 bases between. DNA for the CDR3: TGTGCCAGCAGCCCAGACAGGCAAAACATTCAGTACTTC. This codes for CASSPDRQNIQYF.

The J gene is TRBJ1-5, the V gene TRBV2, with 10 bases fitting TRBD1. In germline, CDR1 is SNHLY, CDR2 FYNNEI. This CDR3 has 14 amino acids. V shed 8 bases, J shed 7 bases, and the junction held 8 bases outside the gene matches. The CDR3 DNA is TGTGCCAGCGGGGGGACAGGGGCCGGACAGCCCCAGCATTTT. Its protein product is CASGGTGAGQPQHF.

This CDR3 reads CASSRSGNQGEKLFF. The CDR3 DNA follows: TGTGCCAGCAGTCGAAGTGGGAACCAGGGGGAAAAACTGTTTTTT. The chain combines TRBV9 with TRBJ1-4, with a tentative D call TRBD1 (6 bases). V lost 5 bases and J lost 8, with 19 bases in between. The CDR3 runs 15 residues. Germline V gene lookup returns CDR1 SGDLS and CDR2 YYNGEE.

J is TRBJ1-2 and V is TRBV15, with D possibly TRBD1 on 6 matching bases. Germline-derived CDR1 and CDR2 are LNHNV and YYDKDF (reference sequence). V lost 0 bases and J lost 5, with 13 bases in between. This CDR3 has 15 amino acids. CDR3 nucleotide sequence: TGTGCCACCAGCAGAGATGGGACACTTTCTTATGGCTACACCTTC. Translation: CATSRDGTLSYGYTF.

The V gene is TRBV5-8, the J gene TRBJ1-4, with D unresolved. V lost 4 bases and J 4 bases, leaving 17 bases between the germline ends. Germline V gene lookup returns CDR1 SGHTS and CDR2 YDEGEE. The CDR3 length is 16 residues. The CDR3 loop reads CASSTPRSGLNEKLFF. Written as DNA, the CDR3 is TGTGCCAGCAGCACTCCGAGGTCCGGTCTTAATGAAAAACTGTTTTTT.

This rearrangement joins TRBV30 to TRBJ1-3; D possibly corresponds to TRBD1 (5 bases). V was pared by 2 bases and J by 0 bases, with 11 bases between. From germline, CDR1 is GTSNPN and CDR2 SVGIG (reference sequence). CDR3 length: 15 residues. The CDR3 region has the DNA TGTGCCTGGAGTAGACGACAGAGCTCTGGAAACACCATATATTTT. It translates to CAWSRRQSSGNTIYF.

This clone was seen more than once but under ten times. V and J are TRBV14 and TRBJ1-5, with a possible D match to TRBD1 (6 bases). The CDR3 has 16 amino acids. Trimming left V 0 bases short and J 4 bases short, with 13 bases between. Germline loops: CDR1 SGHDN, CDR2 FVKESK. The CDR3 nucleotides are TGTGCCAGCAGCCAAGATTCGGGGACACCGAATCAGCCCCAGCATTTT. Translating gives CASSQDSGTPNQPQHF.

V gene TRBV7-3 combines with J gene TRBJ2-5, with 10 bases fitting TRBD2. The germline gives CDR1 SGHTA, CDR2 FQGTGA. The CDR3 is 16 amino acids. The junction had 8 bases not matched to a gene; V was cut back by 2 bases and J by 5 bases. This CDR3 is CASSLLAGVDFETQYF. The CDR3 nucleotides read TGTGCCAGCAGCTTACTAGCGGGGGTGGATTTTGAGACCCAGTACTTC.

This clone was observed a handful of times. This chain connects TRBV15 to TRBJ1-6; the match to TRBD1 covers 8 bases. CDR1 is LNHNV and CDR2 is YYDKDF in the germline V gene (reference sequence). The CDR3 is 15 amino acids. V was pared by 3 bases and J by 8 bases, with 6 bases of the junction left unmatched. This CDR3 reads CATSRLTGGDSPLHF. CDR3 nucleotide sequence: TGTGCCACCAGCAGGTTAACAGGGGGGGATTCACCCCTCCACTTT.

The chain has TRBV7-8 and TRBJ1-3; no clear D. The CDR3 runs 14 residues. Germline V gene lookup returns CDR1 SGHVS and CDR2 FQNEAQ. Trimming took 2 bases from V and 0 from J, leaving 5 bases between them. The CDR3, as DNA: TGTGCCAGCAGCTTACAGATCTCTGGAAACACCATATATTTT. This gives the protein CASSLQISGNTIYF.

The rearrangement joins TRBV7-3 to TRBJ2-3, with D possibly being TRBD1 (6 bases). With 5 bases removed from V and 2 bases from J, the gap between germline ends came to 11 bases. The CDR3 spans 14 residues. Germline lookup yields CDR1 SGHTA and CDR2 FQGTGA. DNA of the CDR3: TGTGCCAGCAGCCAGGACAGACTCACAGATACGCAGTATTTT. Translating gives CASSQDRLTDTQYF.

V usage is TRBV27 and J usage is TRBJ2-7, with a weak D call TRBD2 (6 bases). There are 14 residues in the CDR3. V was shortened by 5 bases and J by 2 bases, with 13 bases between the two germline ends. Germline CDR1 and CDR2: MNHEY and SMNVEV (reference sequence). CDR3 DNA sequence: TGTGCCAGCAGTCCGCTCGGGGGTACCTACGAGCAGTACTTC. It codes for CASSPLGGTYEQYF.

The chain carries TRBV5-6 and TRBJ1-2; a possible D gene is TRBD1 (5 bases). This CDR3 has 14 residues. The germline CDR1 and CDR2 sequences are SGHDT and YYEEEE. The ends were cut back, 4 bases at V and 3 bases at J, with 13 bases in the middle. CDR3 in amino acids: CASSDIWGDYGYTF. The DNA of the CDR3 is TGTGCCAGCAGCGATATTTGGGGGGACTATGGCTACACCTTC.

The chain uses TRBV6-5 and TRBJ2-7; D not resolved. There are 13 residues in the CDR3. Germline CDR1 is MNHEY and CDR2 is SVGAGI. The V and J ends lost 3 bases and 3 bases respectively, with 9 bases between them. CDR3 protein: CASSYGPYYEQYF. CDR3 in DNA: TGTGCCAGCAGTTATGGGCCATACTACGAGCAGTACTTC.